These T cell receptor beta chains were read from a single sample in a study of T cells in Graves' hyperthyroidism and ophthalmopathy. TCRdb reprocessed the multiplex PCR reads with MiXCR, giving one entry per CDR3 protein. The sample records around 350,000 distinct CDR3 sequences, 15% to 20% being singletons. The sequenced sample consisted of blood. These receptors all come from a woman between 18 and 29 years old with Graves' hyperthyroidism. Each CDR3 is given with its conserved first and last residue. A D gene is named only where the DNA matches it firmly. Clone size, where shown, is once, few, many, or a class for clones that have expanded.

abundance	v_gene	d_gene	j_gene	CDR3nt	CDR3aa
many	TRBV7-6	-	TRBJ2-7	TGTGCCAGCAGCTTAGCGTTTAGGCGTTCCTACGAGCAGTACTTC	CASSLAFRRSYEQYF
-	TRBV7-9	TRBD2	TRBJ2-7	TGTGCCAGCAGCTTAGGAGGCGGGGGGCCCTACGAGCAGTACTTC	CASSLGGGGPYEQYF
many	TRBV11-2	-	TRBJ1-5	TGTGCCAGCAGCCCCGGACAGACTAGCAATCAGCCCCAGCATTTT	CASSPGQTSNQPQHF
many	TRBV29-1	-	TRBJ1-2	TGCAGCGTTGTGGCGGGTAACTATGGCTACACCTTC	CSVVAGNYGYTF
-	TRBV13	TRBD2	TRBJ2-5	TGTGCCAGCAGCCGACTTACTAGCGGGGAAATACAAGAGACCCAGTACTTC	CASSRLTSGEIQETQYF
many	TRBV27	TRBD1	TRBJ1-5	TGTGCCAGCAGTTTTCCGAAGGACAGGGAAAAAGCGGTTCAGCCCCAGCATTTT	CASSFPKDREKAVQPQHF
many	TRBV6-2/TRBV6-3	-	TRBJ2-6	TGTGCCAGCAGTTACTCGGACCCGGGCAGCACTTCTGCTGGGGCCAACGTCCTGACTTTC	CASSYSDPGSTSAGANVLTF
many	TRBV4-1	-	TRBJ2-7	TGCGCCAGCAATCCTCCGGGACAAGAATACGAGCAGTACTTC	CASNPPGQEYEQYF
few	TRBV14	TRBD2	TRBJ2-4	TGTGCCAGCAGCCAAGTGGGGGGGAGGAGAAACATTCAGTACTTC	CASSQVGGRRNIQYF
-	TRBV20-1	-	TRBJ2-5	TGCAGTGCCCAGCCTCGGGGACGAGAGACCCAGTACTTC	CSAQPRGRETQYF
-	TRBV6-1	-	TRBJ1-5	TGTGCCAGCAGACCCAGGGGAGGCGGTCAGCCCCAGCATTTT	CASRPRGGGQPQHF
many	TRBV6-1	-	TRBJ2-2	TGTGCCAGCAGTCCGTTGGGGGTCAGCGGGGAGCTGTTTTTT	CASSPLGVSGELFF
many	TRBV6-1	-	TRBJ1-5	TGTGCCAGCAGTGAACGTAGGGGCAATCAGCCCCAGCATTTT	CASSERRGNQPQHF
few	TRBV20-1	-	TRBJ1-5	TGCAGTGCTAGCGACAGGTCGGACAATCAGCCCCAGCATTTT	CSASDRSDNQPQHF
few	TRBV6-2/TRBV6-3	TRBD1	TRBJ2-5	TGTGCCAGCGACTCGGCCAGGGGGCCTGAGACCCAGTACTTC	CASDSARGPETQYF
many	TRBV9	-	TRBJ2-5	TGTGCCAGCAGCGCCGGGACCCAGTTCTGGGAGACCCAGTACTTC	CASSAGTQFWETQYF
many	TRBV19	-	TRBJ1-1	TGTGCCAGCCAGGGAAATCGAGTGGGGAACACTGAAGCTTTCTTT	CASQGNRVGNTEAFF
-	TRBV4-1	TRBD2	TRBJ2-5	TGCGCCAGCAGCCAAGTCGGGAAACGGCGGGGGGTCGGGGAGACCCAGTACTTC	CASSQVGKRRGVGETQYF
many	TRBV19	-	TRBJ1-5	TGTGCCAGTAGTCGGGAGACCCAGCATTTT	CASSRETQHF
many	TRBV6-5	TRBD2	TRBJ2-7	TGTGCCAGCAGTTACTCAGACCCAGCGGGGGGGTGGTACGAGCAGTACTTC	CASSYSDPAGGWYEQYF
many	TRBV5-1	-	TRBJ1-1	TGCGCCAGCAGTGGTGGCAGAGAGAACACTGAAGCTTTCTTT	CASSGGRENTEAFF
many	TRBV24-1	-	TRBJ2-2	TGTGCCACCAGTGATTTCCCAGGGACCGGGGAGCTGTTTTTT	CATSDFPGTGELFF
many	TRBV2	TRBD1	TRBJ2-7	TGTGCCAGCAGCCTCCCGGGACAGGGGGGAGACGAGCAGTACTTC	CASSLPGQGGDEQYF
many	TRBV6-1	-	TRBJ2-7	TGTGCCAGCAGTGAAGAGCTGCGGCACACCTCCTACGAGCAGTACTTC	CASSEELRHTSYEQYF
many	TRBV29-1	-	TRBJ1-4	TGCAGCACCCAAGGGGGAGCGGCTAATGAAAAACTGTTTTTT	CSTQGGAANEKLFF
many	TRBV12-3/TRBV12-4	-	TRBJ2-7	TGTGCCAGCAGTTTCACGGGACCCTATTCCTACGAGCAGTACTTC	CASSFTGPYSYEQYF
many	TRBV13	-	TRBJ1-5	TGTGCCAGCAGCTCCACTCGAAGGCAGCCCCAGCATTTT	CASSSTRRQPQHF
many	TRBV20-1	-	TRBJ1-1	TGCAGTGCTAGAGATCCCCGAAGCGGGGATGAAGCTTTCTTT	CSARDPRSGDEAFF
-	TRBV6-4	TRBD1	TRBJ1-1	TGTGCCAGCAGTGACACCGACAGGGGGGAAGCTTTCTTT	CASSDTDRGEAFF
many	TRBV5-1	-	TRBJ2-7	TGCGCCAGCAGCTTTGTCGTGGGGGACGAGCAGTACTTC	CASSFVVGDEQYF
many	TRBV7-6	-	TRBJ1-5	TGTGCCAGCAGCTTAGCCCCAGCGGGGGATCAGCCCCAGCATTTT	CASSLAPAGDQPQHF
many	TRBV6-1	-	TRBJ2-7	TGTGCCAGCAGGACCTCCGGGACGGCGCGATACGAGCAGTACTTC	CASRTSGTARYEQYF
many	TRBV2	-	TRBJ1-2	TGTGCCAGCACTGAGGACGGAGGGGGATATGGCTACACCTTC	CASTEDGGGYGYTF
-	TRBV20-1	TRBD1	TRBJ1-2	TGCAGTGCTAGGGACAGGGCCTCCTATGGCTACACCTTC	CSARDRASYGYTF
few	TRBV9	-	TRBJ2-2	TGTGCCAGCAGCGCCTCATGGCGACCCGGGGAGCTGTTTTTT	CASSASWRPGELFF